This T cell receptor (beta chain) emerged from a study of identical twins. Points from the study as a whole: Analyses based on zero insertions could be partly confounded by invariant MAIT and iNKT cells. The conclusions drew on cross-sectional statistical analysis instead of tracking the same donors.

This clonotype was recorded many times. Its antigen is not known. Germline CDR1 SEHNR, CDR2 FQNEAQ (reference sequence). The CDR3 has 15 residues. V trimming: 1 base; J trimming: 4 bases; junction bases outside the gene matches: 1. Each CDR3 protein is one row after TCRdb ran MiXCR on the 5' RACE reads. The sample has approximately 630,000 distinct CDR3 sequences, 7.1% seen once; the top ten hold 1.6%. Separately, the same data were catalogued under a study of yellow fever vaccine responses in identical twins.

This sequence originates from a woman aged 18-30 years in good health. Sequenced: PBMCs. This rearrangement joins TRBV7-9 to TRBJ2-3, with 11 bases fitting TRBD2. The CDR3 DNA reads TGTGCCAGCAGCTTAGGGGGACTAGCGGCAGATACGCAGTATTTT. It specifies CASSLGGLAADTQYF.